This T cell receptor beta chain was sequenced in a study of siplizumab effects on memory and regulatory T cells (dated by TCRdb to about 2019). Context from the whole study: The study looked at the effect of siplizumab, an anti-CD2 antibody, on alloreactive T-cell subsets in allogeneic mixed lymphocyte reactions made from human PBMCs. What the authors observed across the whole study: Among mappable alloreactive CD4+ clones, the Treg-derived fraction averaged approximately 66% with siplizumab versus approximately 27% in control reactions. About 75-95% of proliferating CD4+ or CD8+ clones could not be given a naive or memory phenotype. The suppressive function of proliferating Tregs from siplizumab cultures was not functionally confirmed. Unstimulated naive T cells appeared more diverse than memory T cells, and naive cells seemed to contribute substantially to the alloresponse. Sequences below about 10^-5 frequency were poorly captured, so only a minor fraction of alloreactive clones could be mapped to unstimulated subsets. The cumulative frequency of alloreactive sequences that could be traced back to unstimulated CD4+ memory T cells was significantly reduced by siplizumab.

In regard to this clone: What antigen it recognizes has not been identified. Qualities for individual bases were not recorded, and no much larger clone is one base off.

CDR1 is given as MNHEY and CDR2 as SVGAGI, both from the germline V gene. V loses 3 bases of germline sequence and J loses 4 bases, and the interval between the two ends is 9 bases. Including the terminal cysteine and phenylalanine, the CDR3 comprises 13 residues. Solely the CDR3 DNA is kept, with 39 bases framed from the first base. The method was the immunoSEQ multiplex PCR assay. About 10^5 TCR templates per sample were assayed by the deep sequencing platform. Genomic DNA extracted from sorted T cells was the material used for TCRbeta CDR3 sequencing. The authors' analysis ran thus. Clonal analysis of TCRbeta CDR3 data was done in the R programming language. Comparing unstimulated samples against CFSE-low samples taken after the reaction was how alloreactive CD4+ and CD8+ clones were defined. Regulatory or non-regulatory origin was assigned to alloreactive CD4+ clones by matching of sequences to sorted unstimulated Treg and non-Treg repertoires. The table was pulled from immuneACCESS by TCRdb, which kept in-frame rearrangements only. Such tables lose some clones; where checked, under half of the loss comes from unresolved V genes, and the rest has no known cause. V and J calls and clone size follow that table, whereas D and trimming were derived from the DNA. Here the sample has approximately 120,000 clones; 92% occur a single time. The leading ten clones occupy more than 0.65% of the sample.

TCRbeta CDR3 sequencing was performed on sorted unstimulated T cells and on proliferating T cells recovered from mixed lymphocyte reactions. Fresh whole blood from fewer than 12 HLA-typed healthy donors was used to isolate PBMCs. To map where alloreactive clones came from, unstimulated CD4+ regulatory T cells were FACS-sorted. This receptor chain uses TRBV6-5 and TRBJ1-2, with the D gene call left open. What was sequenced was Tregs sorted from blood. This receptor was taken from a human donor in good health. CDR3 region: CASSYGRIYGYTF. The sequenced DNA is TGTGCCAGCAGTTATGGAAGGATCTATGGCTACACCTTC.